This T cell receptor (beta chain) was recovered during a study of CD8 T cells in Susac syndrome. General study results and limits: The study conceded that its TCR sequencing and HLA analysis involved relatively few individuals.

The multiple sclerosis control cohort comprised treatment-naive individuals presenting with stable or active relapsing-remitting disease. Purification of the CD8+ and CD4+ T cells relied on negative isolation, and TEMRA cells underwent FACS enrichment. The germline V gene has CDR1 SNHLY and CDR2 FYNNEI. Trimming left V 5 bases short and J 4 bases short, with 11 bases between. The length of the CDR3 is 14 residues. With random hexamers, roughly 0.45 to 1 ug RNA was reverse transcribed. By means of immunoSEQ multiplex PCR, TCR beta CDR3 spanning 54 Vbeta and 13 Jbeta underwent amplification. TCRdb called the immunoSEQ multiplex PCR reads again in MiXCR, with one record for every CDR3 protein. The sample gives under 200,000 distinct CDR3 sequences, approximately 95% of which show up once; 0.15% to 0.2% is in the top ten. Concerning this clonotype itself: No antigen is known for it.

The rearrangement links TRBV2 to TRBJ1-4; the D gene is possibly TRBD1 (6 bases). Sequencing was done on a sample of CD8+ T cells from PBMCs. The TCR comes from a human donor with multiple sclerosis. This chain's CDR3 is CASSQGWDNEKLFF. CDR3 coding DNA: TGTGCCAGCAGTCAGGGGTGGGATAATGAAAAACTGTTTTTT.